This T cell receptor beta chain was sequenced in a study of blood T cell repertoires in COVID-19. Using immunoSEQ multiplex PCR, the repertoire was profiled, and TCRdb retains in-frame clones only, with some absent. The profile covers around 26,000 clones, with 89% appearing a single time and roughly 2.6% taken by the ten largest. The CDR3 sequence is 15 residues long. Germline V lookup: CDR1 SGHAT, CDR2 FQDESV (reference sequence). Between the trimmed V and J ends, which lost 6 bases and 8 bases, there was a span of 20 bases. This clone was counted once. The receptor's source is a human donor in a cohort sampled during active COVID-19. V is TRBV11-1 and J is TRBJ2-1, with TRBD2 as a possible D gene (5 bases). Sample: peripheral blood. CDR3 nucleotides: TGTGCCAGCAGAAAGGGATATAGCGTCTTCGATGAGCAGTTCTTC. Translation: CASRKGYSVFDEQFF. Variable domain in full (rest from reference TRBV11-1 and TRBJ2-1): EAEVAQSPRYKITEKSQAVAFWCDPISGHATLYWYRQILGQGPELLVQFQDESVVDDSQLPKDRFSAERLKGVDSTLKIQPAELGDSAMYLCASRKGYSVFDEQFFGPGTRLTVL.